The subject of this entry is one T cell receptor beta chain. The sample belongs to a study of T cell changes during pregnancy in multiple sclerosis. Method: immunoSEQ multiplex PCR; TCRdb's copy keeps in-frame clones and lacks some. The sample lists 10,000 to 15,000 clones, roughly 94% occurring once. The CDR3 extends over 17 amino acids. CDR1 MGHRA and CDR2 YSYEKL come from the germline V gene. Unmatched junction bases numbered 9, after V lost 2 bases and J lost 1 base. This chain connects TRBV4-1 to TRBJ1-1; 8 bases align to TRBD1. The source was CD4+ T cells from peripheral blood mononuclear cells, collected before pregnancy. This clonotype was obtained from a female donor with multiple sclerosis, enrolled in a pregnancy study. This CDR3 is CASSQIRPGTGNTEAFF. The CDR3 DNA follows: TGCGCCAGCAGCCAAATCCGACCCGGGACAGGGAACACTGAAGCTTTCTTT.